The 32 T cell receptor beta chains presented below share a single source sample, sequenced in a study of graft-versus-host responses after intestinal transplantation. Graft tissue was processed to release intraepithelial and lamina propria lymphocytes. The repertoire was sequenced with immunoSEQ multiplex PCR; TCRdb's copy has only in-frame clones and lacks some. There are more than 30,000 clones in the sample; roughly 90% occur only once, and approximately 18% lies in the top ten. The source material was ileum tissue, sampled 200 to 210 days after intestinal transplant. The source is a human patient who received an intestinal transplant, so some T cells may come from the graft donor.

The CDR3 coding sequence is TGTGCCAGCAGTGAAGTTGTATTAGCCACCACCGAGCAGTACTTC. It translates to CASSEVVLATTEQYF. The chain employs TRBV2 and TRBJ2-5; no clear D. Judging by the DNA end, TRBJ2-7 fits better; the J call may be wrong. The germline gives CDR1 SNHLY, CDR2 FYNNEI. The CDR3 contains 15 residues.

A word on this clone: This sample also contains other DNA sequences that code for the same CDR3. The chain employs TRBV5-6 and TRBJ1-2; TRBD1 is a possible D gene (6 bases). The CDR3 loop spans 12 amino acids. Germline lookup yields CDR1 SGHDT and CDR2 YYEEEE. Between the trimmed V and J ends, which lost 2 bases and 8 bases, there was a span of 10 bases. The CDR3 region is CASSFPGGGYTF. Written as DNA, the CDR3 is TGTGCCAGCAGCTTTCCCGGGGGCGGCTACACCTTC.

The V and J genes are TRBV5-1 and TRBJ2-1; D possibly corresponds to TRBD1 (6 bases). The ends were cut back, 1 base at V and 9 bases at J, with 14 bases in the middle. CDR3 length: 14 residues. Germline assignment: CDR1 SGHRS and CDR2 YFSETQ. CDR3 in amino acids: CASSLSRGSGEQFF. The CDR3 nucleotides are TGCGCCAGCAGCTTGAGCAGGGGATCGGGTGAGCAGTTCTTC.

The genes are TRBV28 and TRBJ2-7, with 8 bases identical to TRBD2. The V and J ends lost 0 bases and 3 bases, in that order; junction bases with no gene match: 4. CDR1 and CDR2 (germline): MDHEN, SYDVKM. This CDR3 comprises 15 residues. This CDR3 reads CASSLWGSGVYEQYF. The DNA of the CDR3 is TGTGCCAGCAGTTTATGGGGTAGCGGGGTCTACGAGCAGTACTTC. Complete variable domain (other parts from reference TRBV28 and TRBJ2-7): DVKVTQSSRYLVKRTGEKVFLECVQDMDHENMFWYRQDPGLGLRLIYFSYDVKMKEKGDIPEGYSVSREKKERFSLILESASTNQTSMYLCASSLWGSGVYEQYFGPGTRLTVT.

This clone appeared a single time. The CDR3 coding sequence is TGTGCCAGCAGCGATATGTTAGCGGGGGTCGGGGAGCTGTTTTTT. It is translated as CASSDMLAGVGELFF. J is TRBJ2-2 and V is TRBV9; 9 nucleotides line up with TRBD2. V shed 3 bases and J 7 bases; nucleotides not matched to a gene: 7. The germline V gene encodes CDR1 SGDLS and CDR2 YYNGEE. The CDR3 covers 15 residues.

Worth noting for this clone: The sample has other DNA sequences that encode this CDR3 too. This chain joins TRBV5-4 and TRBJ2-3, with 8 bases fitting TRBD2. The CDR3 contains 16 residues. Trimming cost V 4 bases and J 3 bases; bases outside gene matches: 10. The germline CDR1 and CDR2 sequences are SGHNT and YYREEE (reference sequence). The CDR3 sequence is CASSPRRLAGTDTQYF. The CDR3 DNA is TGTGCCAGCAGCCCAAGACGGTTAGCGGGGACAGATACGCAGTATTTT.

The genes are TRBV11-2 and TRBJ2-7, with D perhaps TRBD1 or TRBD2 (6 bases each). The CDR3 totals 13 residues. Trimming pared 1 base from V and 5 bases from J, leaving 9 bases between. CDR1 is SGHAT and CDR2 is FQNNGV in the germline V gene. CDR3 bases: TGTGCCAGCAGCTTAGGAGGGGGGAACGAGCAGTACTTC. Amino acid sequence: CASSLGGGNEQYF.

The chain has TRBV5-4 and TRBJ2-5, with a possible D match to TRBD1 (6 bases). The DNA end is a closer match to TRBJ2-7, so the J assignment may be wrong. CDR3 length equals 14 residues. From germline, CDR1 is SGHNT and CDR2 YYREEE (reference sequence). The CDR3 loop is CASSLGTVVYEQYF. As DNA, the CDR3 is TGTGCCAGCAGCTTGGGGACAGTAGTTTACGAGCAGTACTTC.

This rearrangement joins TRBV19 to TRBJ1-1, with D possibly being TRBD1 (5 bases). Trimming left V 5 bases short and J 7 bases short, with 14 bases between. Germline V gene data show CDR1 as LNHDA and CDR2 as SQIVND (reference sequence). CDR3 size: 13 residues. CDR3 residues: CASSDSHIIEAFF. DNA for the CDR3: TGTGCCAGTAGTGACAGCCATATTATTGAAGCTTTCTTT. The variable domain in full, with the rest retrieved from reference TRBV19 and TRBJ1-1, is DGGITQSPKYLFRKEGQNVTLSCEQNLNHDAMYWYRQDPGQGLRLIYYSQIVNDFQKGDIAEGYSVSREKKESFPLTVTSAQKNPTAFYLCASSDSHIIEAFFGQGTRLTVV.

The chain uses TRBV18 and TRBJ2-5; D remains ambiguous. This CDR3 has 14 amino acids. Germline V gives CDR1 KGHSH, CDR2 LQKENI. V was cut by 6 bases and J by 5 bases, with 16 bases left in between. CDR3 region: CASSPIGPGETQYF. In DNA, the CDR3 is TGTGCCAGCTCCCCTATCGGTCCTGGGGAGACCCAGTACTTC.

V is TRBV20-1 and J is TRBJ2-7, with D perhaps matching TRBD2 (6 bases). The CDR3 runs 10 residues. Trimming removed 6 bases at V and 9 bases at J, with 12 bases between. Germline CDR1 and CDR2: DFQATT and SNEGSKA (reference sequence). The CDR3 loop is CSAQDGGQYF. CDR3 nucleotides: TGCAGTGCCCAAGACGGGGGGCAGTACTTC.

V and J are TRBV4-1 and TRBJ2-3; 16 nucleotides match TRBD2. This CDR3 spans 16 amino acids. The ends lost 4 bases at V and 4 bases at J; junction bases unmatched: 2. Germline CDR1 and CDR2: MGHRA and YSYEKL. The CDR3 loop is CASSPGTSGGADTQYF. CDR3 DNA sequence: TGCGCCAGCAGCCCAGGGACTAGCGGGGGGGCAGATACGCAGTATTTT.

For the CDR3, the DNA is TGTGCCCTCGGACGAGATGAGCAGTTCTTC. Encoded protein: CALGRDEQFF. The V gene is TRBV6-1, the J gene TRBJ2-1; no clear D. CDR3 length: 10 amino acids. V dropped 11 bases and J dropped 8 bases, with 10 bases sitting between them. The germline V gene encodes CDR1 MNHNS and CDR2 SASEGT.

The gene calls are TRBV18 and TRBJ1-6, with 7 bases lining up with TRBD1. CDR1 KGHSH and CDR2 LQKENI come from the germline V gene. With V trimmed by 4 bases and J by 7 bases, 7 bases remained unmatched. This CDR3 comprises 15 residues. In DNA, the CDR3 is TGTGCCAGCTCACGTACAGAGGGGGCGAATTCACCCCTCCACTTT. Its protein is CASSRTEGANSPLHF. The entire variable domain, with the rest obtained from reference TRBV18 and TRBJ1-6, is as follows: NAGVMQNPRHLVRRRGQEARLRCSPMKGHSHVYWYRQLPEEGLKFMVYLQKENIIDESGMPKERFSAEFPKEGPSILRIQQVVRGDSAAYFCASSRTEGANSPLHFGNGTRLTVT.

This clone was detected only once. V gene TRBV15 combines with J gene TRBJ2-4; 9 bases are shared with TRBD1. The germline V gene has CDR1 LNHNV and CDR2 YYDKDF (reference sequence). The CDR3 has 14 amino acids. The V gene end was trimmed by 3 bases and the J gene end by 7 bases; junction bases not matched to a gene: 4. The CDR3 bases are TGTGCCACCAGCAGGGACAGGGGCGGGAACATTCAGTACTTC. It yields the protein CATSRDRGGNIQYF.

The chain carries TRBV5-1 and TRBJ2-3; TRBD2 agrees at 10 bases. With 2 bases clipped from V and 2 bases from J, the junction kept 5 bases outside the gene matches. Germline V gene sequence: CDR1 SGHRS, CDR2 YFSETQ. This CDR3 spans 16 amino acids. In DNA form, the CDR3 reads TGCGCCAGCAGCTTTAGCGGGAGGCCCCCCACAGATACGCAGTATTTT. It translates to CASSFSGRPPTDTQYF.

The chain recombines TRBV21-1 with TRBJ2-7; the listed D gene, TRBD2, was not tested against the DNA. TRBV21-1 is given as a pseudogene. The CDR3 has 16 residues. The CDR3 sequence: CASSKGEAEENYEQYF. The CDR3 DNA sequence: TGTGCCAGCAGCAAAGGTGAGGCAGAAGAGAACTACGAGCAGTACTTC.

V gene TRBV2 combines with J gene TRBJ1-2, with 9 bases that match TRBD1. This CDR3 has 14 amino acids. The germline V gene encodes CDR1 SNHLY and CDR2 FYNNEI. The V and J ends lost 8 bases and 7 bases, in that order; junction bases with no gene match: 11. The CDR3 DNA follows: TGTGCCAGCCAATCACAGGGGGCCTCGGTTGGCTACACCTTC. This gives the protein CASQSQGASVGYTF.

This chain links TRBV5-1 with TRBJ2-4, with D unresolved. Germline V gene lookup returns CDR1 SGHRS and CDR2 YFSETQ. Between the trimmed V and J ends, which lost 0 bases and 7 bases, there was a span of 8 bases. The CDR3 consists of 13 residues. CDR3 sequence reads: CASSLDRGNIQYF. The CDR3 nucleotides are TGCGCCAGCAGCTTGGACAGAGGCAACATTCAGTACTTC.

The CDR3 DNA follows: TGCGCCAGCAGTGACCGGAGGTTGAACACTGAAGCTTTCTTT. Its translation is CASSDRRLNTEAFF. The V gene is TRBV10-1, the J gene TRBJ1-1; D ambiguous. Deletions cut 3 bases from V and 0 bases from J, with 8 bases between. Germline CDR1 reads WNHNN; CDR2 reads SYGVQD (reference sequence). CDR3 length equals 14 residues.

The CDR3 sequence: CASSSLRKNTEAFF. Written as DNA, the CDR3 is TGCGCCAGCAGCTCCCTCCGGAAGAACACTGAAGCTTTCTTT. V usage is TRBV5-1 and J usage is TRBJ1-1; D uncertain. The CDR3 has 14 amino acids. V was clipped by 3 bases and J by 1 base, with 10 bases between them. Germline V gene lookup returns CDR1 SGHRS and CDR2 YFSETQ. Together with reference TRBV5-1 and TRBJ1-1, the CDR3 gives the full variable domain: KAGVTQTPRYLIKTRGQQVTLSCSPISGHRSVSWYQQTPGQGLQFLFEYFSETQRNKGNFPGRFSGRQFSNSRSEMNVSTLELGDSALYLCASSSLRKNTEAFFGQGTRLTVV.

This clone occurred once. This chain connects TRBV5-1 to TRBJ2-1, with 13 bases identical to TRBD2. The trim removed 3 bases at V and 10 bases at J, leaving 7 bases unmatched. The CDR3 consists of 15 residues. Germline-derived CDR1 and CDR2 are SGHRS and YFSETQ. The DNA for the CDR3 is TGCGCCAGCAGCTCCGGACTAGCGGGAGTCAGGGAGCAGTTCTTC. Protein product: CASSSGLAGVREQFF.

V usage is TRBV5-1 and J usage is TRBJ2-5, with D uncertain. The V end lost 3 bases, the J end lost 4 bases, and 16 bases lay between the germline ends. Germline V gene data show CDR1 as SGHRS and CDR2 as YFSETQ. The CDR3 spans 15 residues. CDR3 coding DNA: TGCGCCAGCAGCTCGAGAAACCCAGGAGTAGAGACCCAGTACTTC. Translating it yields CASSSRNPGVETQYF.

The rearrangement joins TRBV4-1 to TRBJ2-1, with D perhaps matching TRBD1 (5 bases). V dropped 7 bases and J dropped 7 bases, with 23 bases sitting between them. Germline V gives CDR1 MGHRA, CDR2 YSYEKL. CDR3 length: 16 amino acids. The CDR3: CASTSTTGPTPNEQFF. For the CDR3, the DNA is TGCGCCAGCACCTCAACAACAGGACCTACCCCTAATGAGCAGTTCTTC.

The chain has TRBV5-6 and TRBJ2-7; TRBD1 matches at 11 bases. V lost 2 bases and J lost 2; bases outside the gene matches: 3. The germline CDR1 and CDR2 sequences are SGHDT and YYEEEE. The CDR3 is 15 amino acids. The CDR3 nucleotides read TGTGCCAGCAGCTTCGGACAGGGGGCGGCCTACGAGCAGTACTTC. Its translation is CASSFGQGAAYEQYF. Together with reference TRBV5-6 and TRBJ2-7, the CDR3 gives the full variable domain: DAGVTQSPTHLIKTRGQQVTLRCSPKSGHDTVSWYQQALGQGPQFIFQYYEEEERQRGNFPDRFSGHQFPNYSSELNVNALLLGDSALYLCASSFGQGAAYEQYFGPGTRLTVT.

This chain uses TRBV6-5 with TRBJ1-1, with unresolved D. This CDR3 contains 14 residues. Germline V CDR1 and CDR2: MNHEY, SVGAGI. Trimming stripped 5 bases from V and 0 bases from J, with 10 bases between. CDR3 protein: CASSARLMNTEAFF. For the CDR3, the DNA is TGTGCCAGCAGTGCTCGGCTGATGAACACTGAAGCTTTCTTT.

The V call is TRBV29-1, the J call TRBJ2-5; no clear D. The end of the DNA fits TRBJ2-7 better, so the J call may be wrong. Germline assignment: CDR1 SQVTM and CDR2 ANQGSEA. This CDR3 is 13 amino acids long. The CDR3 loop reads CSVCTNPTYEQYF. Written as DNA, the CDR3 is TGCAGCGTATGTACTAATCCTACCTACGAGCAGTACTTC.

The chain couples TRBV11-3 to TRBJ1-1, with D uncertain. Germline CDR1 SGHNT, CDR2 YENEEA. V was trimmed by 5 bases and J by 3 bases, leaving 10 bases between them. CDR3 size: 13 residues. DNA of the CDR3: TGTGCCAGCAGCCTCGGGCGGGACACTGAAGCTTTCTTT. It yields the protein CASSLGRDTEAFF. Full variable domain (missing parts from reference TRBV11-3 and TRBJ1-1): EAGVVQSPRYKIIEKKQPVAFWCNPISGHNTLYWYLQNLGQGPELLIRYENEEAVDDSQLPKDRFSAERLKGVDSTLKIQPAELGDSAVYLCASSLGRDTEAFFGQGTRLTVV.

CDR3 sequence: CASSLEGNEQYF. The CDR3 DNA follows: TGCGCCAGCAGCTTGGAAGGAAACGAGCAGTACTTC. The rearrangement uses TRBV5-1 and TRBJ2-7; D uncertain. Deletions cut 0 bases from V and 5 bases from J, with 6 bases between. The CDR3 consists of 12 residues. From germline, CDR1 is SGHRS and CDR2 YFSETQ.

V usage is TRBV6-5 and J usage is TRBJ1-2, with TRBD1 matching 8 bases. The CDR3 is 13 amino acids. Trimming cost V 6 bases and J 7 bases; bases outside gene matches: 7. In germline, CDR1 is MNHEY, CDR2 SVGAGI. CDR3 DNA: TGTGCCAGCAGACCGCAGGGGGCGGGTGGCTACACCTTC. Its translation: CASRPQGAGGYTF.

The J gene is TRBJ2-7, the V gene TRBV11-2; TRBD2 matches at 9 bases. Germline V CDR1 and CDR2: SGHAT, FQNNGV. The CDR3 consists of 16 residues. Trimming cost V 0 bases and J 2 bases; bases outside gene matches: 5. CDR3 in amino acids: CASSLDEASGAYEQYF. The CDR3 coding sequence is TGTGCCAGCAGCTTAGATGAGGCTAGCGGGGCCTACGAGCAGTACTTC.

The sample holds one count of this clone. The chain has TRBV7-2 and TRBJ2-1, with D maybe TRBD2 (5 bases). With 2 bases removed from V and 0 bases from J, the gap between germline ends came to 8 bases. CDR3 length equals 15 residues. CDR1 is SGHTA, CDR2 FQGNSA, per germline. The CDR3 sequence: CASSLSRGSYNEQFF. DNA of the CDR3: TGTGCCAGCAGCTTATCCCGGGGCTCCTACAATGAGCAGTTCTTC.